These 8 T cell receptor beta chains came from one sample sequenced in a study of blood T cell repertoires in COVID-19. Data came from immunoSEQ multiplex PCR; TCRdb stores just in-frame clones and leaves some out. The repertoire holds some 140,000 clones, with around nine tenths as singletons. The sample was peripheral blood. These receptors came from a man aged 45 to 65 with active or convalescent COVID-19.

This chain connects TRBV14 to TRBJ1-6; TRBD1 matches 8 bases. Per germline, CDR1 SGHDN and CDR2 FVKESK. The CDR3 is 15 residues long. J lost 7 bases, V lost 3 bases, and 5 bases had no gene match. CDR3 loop: CASSQHGQGNSPLHF. In nucleotides, the CDR3 is TGTGCCAGCAGCCAGCATGGACAGGGAAATTCACCCCTCCACTTT. Supplemented by reference TRBV14 and TRBJ1-6, the full variable domain reads EAGVTQFPSHSVIEKGQTVTLRCDPISGHDNLYWYRRVMGKEIKFLLHFVKESKQDESGMPNNRFLAERTGGTYSTLKVQPAELEDSGVYFCASSQHGQGNSPLHFGNGTRLTVT.

The rearrangement joins TRBV4-1 to TRBJ1-6; TRBD1 matches 7 bases. In germline, CDR1 is MGHRA, CDR2 YSYEKL. CDR3 size: 17 residues. Trimming cost V 0 bases and J 6 bases; bases outside gene matches: 8. CDR3 sequence reads: CASSQETGAHRNSPLHF. The CDR3 DNA is TGCGCCAGCAGCCAAGAAACAGGGGCCCACCGTAATTCACCCCTCCACTTT.

The chain employs TRBV6-6 and TRBJ1-5; D may be TRBD1 (5 bases). V dropped 0 bases and J dropped 6 bases, with 12 bases sitting between them. This CDR3 comprises 15 residues. The germline V gene encodes CDR1 MNHNY and CDR2 SVGAGI (reference sequence). In DNA form, the CDR3 reads TGTGCCAGCAGTTACTCGACTCAGGGAGGTCAGCCCCAGCATTTT. Its translation: CASSYSTQGGQPQHF.

This chain joins TRBV25-1 and TRBJ2-7; 10 bases align to TRBD1. CDR1 and CDR2 (germline): MGHDK, SYGVNS. V shed 1 base, J shed 6 bases, and the junction held 3 bases outside the gene matches. The CDR3 is 14 amino acids. This chain's CDR3 is CASSEFGTGAEQYF. The DNA of the CDR3 is TGTGCCAGCAGTGAATTTGGGACAGGGGCCGAGCAGTACTTC.

To note about this clone: This sequence is one base from a far larger clone and is likely a read error. CDR3 bases: TGTGCCAGCAGGTACAGGGGCACCGGGGAGCTGTTTTTT. Translation: CASRYRGTGELFF. The rearrangement links TRBV6-2 or TRBV6-3 to TRBJ2-2, with 7 positions matching TRBD1. The CDR3 is made up of 13 amino acids. CDR1 is MNHEY and CDR2 is SVGEGT in the germline V gene. Germline trimming cut 6 bases from V and 4 bases from J; bases unmatched to any gene: 2.

This clone appeared a single time. The V gene is TRBV15, the J gene TRBJ2-3; D perhaps matches TRBD1 (6 bases). V lost 1 base and J lost 1, with 12 bases in between. The length of the CDR3 is 16 residues. The V gene's germline CDR1 is LNHNV and CDR2 YYDKDF (reference sequence). As DNA, the CDR3 is TGTGCCACCAGCAGAGCTCGACAGGAAGGCACAGATACGCAGTATTTT. Encoded protein: CATSRARQEGTDTQYF.

CDR3 sequence (DNA): TGCAGCGTTCCCCGCGGGGGTGGCGCAGATACGCAGTATTTT. Translation gives CSVPRGGGADTQYF. The J gene is TRBJ2-3, the V gene TRBV29-1, with 7 bases aligning to TRBD2. Germline V gene lookup returns CDR1 SQVTM and CDR2 ANQGSEA. This CDR3 has 14 amino acids. After removal of 5 bases from V and 4 bases from J, the junction contained 9 bases not matched to a gene.

This CDR3 reads CALAGGRFRTDTQYF. CDR3 nucleotides: TGTGCCCTAGCGGGAGGGAGGTTCCGCACAGATACGCAGTATTTT. The V and J genes are TRBV27 and TRBJ2-3, with TRBD2 matching over 12 bases. The J segment lost 1 base and the V segment lost 11 bases, leaving 7 bases of the junction unmatched. The CDR3 spans 15 residues. From germline, CDR1 is MNHEY and CDR2 SMNVEV (reference sequence).